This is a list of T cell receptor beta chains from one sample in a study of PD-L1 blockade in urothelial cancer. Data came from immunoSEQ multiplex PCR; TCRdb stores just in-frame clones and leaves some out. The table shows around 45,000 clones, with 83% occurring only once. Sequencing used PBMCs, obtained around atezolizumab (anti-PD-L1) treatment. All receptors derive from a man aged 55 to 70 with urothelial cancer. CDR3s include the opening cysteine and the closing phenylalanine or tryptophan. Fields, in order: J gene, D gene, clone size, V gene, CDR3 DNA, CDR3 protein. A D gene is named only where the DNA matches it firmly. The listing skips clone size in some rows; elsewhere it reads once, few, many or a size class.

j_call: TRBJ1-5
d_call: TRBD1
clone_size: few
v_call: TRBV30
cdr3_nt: TGTGCCTGGACCCAACCGGGACAGGGAAACCAGCCCCAGCATTTT
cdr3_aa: CAWTQPGQGNQPQHF

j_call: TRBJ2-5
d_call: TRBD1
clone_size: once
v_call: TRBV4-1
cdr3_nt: TGCGCCAGCAGCCAAGACGGAGTGCAGGGGGCCCAAGAGACCCAGTACTTC
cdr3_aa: CASSQDGVQGAQETQYF

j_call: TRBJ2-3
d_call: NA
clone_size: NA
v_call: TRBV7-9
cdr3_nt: TGTGCCAGCAGCCAAGCAGGACAATTCACAGATACGCAGTATTTT
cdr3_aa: CASSQAGQFTDTQYF

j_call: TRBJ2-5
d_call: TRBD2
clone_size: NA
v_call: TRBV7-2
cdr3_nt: TGTGCCAGCAGCGTTACCCCTTTAAGCAGCGGGGGCCCAGAGACCCAGTACTTC
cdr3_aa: CASSVTPLSSGGPETQYF

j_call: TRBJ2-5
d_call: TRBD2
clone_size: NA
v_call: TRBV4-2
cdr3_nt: TGTGCCAGCAGCCCAGGGGCGGGCGGGGGGGAGACCCAGTACTTC
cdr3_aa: CASSPGAGGGETQYF

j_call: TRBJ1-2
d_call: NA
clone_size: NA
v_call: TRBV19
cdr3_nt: TGTGCCAGTGGCCTTGAGGGCCTTCTCTATGGCTACACCTTC
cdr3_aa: CASGLEGLLYGYTF

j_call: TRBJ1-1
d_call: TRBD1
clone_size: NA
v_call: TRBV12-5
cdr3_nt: TGTGCTAGTGGTTTGGGGACAGGGGGCGATGAAGCTTTCTTT
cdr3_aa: CASGLGTGGDEAFF

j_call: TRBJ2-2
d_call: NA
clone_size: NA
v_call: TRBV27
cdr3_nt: TGTGCCAGCAGTCTAGAGAGGTACACCGGGGAGCTGTTTTTT
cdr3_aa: CASSLERYTGELFF

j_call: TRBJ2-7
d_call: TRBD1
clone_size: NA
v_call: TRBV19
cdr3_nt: TGTGCCAGTAGCCATAGGACAGGGGGCGAGCAGTACTTC
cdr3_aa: CASSHRTGGEQYF

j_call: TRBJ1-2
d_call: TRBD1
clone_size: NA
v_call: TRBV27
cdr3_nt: TGTGCCAGCCGTGGACAGGGGATTGACTATGGCTACACCTTC
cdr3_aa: CASRGQGIDYGYTF